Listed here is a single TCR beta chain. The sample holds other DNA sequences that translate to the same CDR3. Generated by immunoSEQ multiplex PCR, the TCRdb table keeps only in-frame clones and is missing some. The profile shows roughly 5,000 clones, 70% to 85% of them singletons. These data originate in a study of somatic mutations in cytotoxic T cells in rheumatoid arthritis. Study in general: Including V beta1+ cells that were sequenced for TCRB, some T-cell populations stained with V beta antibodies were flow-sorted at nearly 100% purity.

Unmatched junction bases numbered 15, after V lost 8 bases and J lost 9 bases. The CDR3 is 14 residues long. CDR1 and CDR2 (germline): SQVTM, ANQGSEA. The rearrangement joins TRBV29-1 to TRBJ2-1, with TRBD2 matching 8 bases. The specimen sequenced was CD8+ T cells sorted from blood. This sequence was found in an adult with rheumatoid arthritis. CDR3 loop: CSYGGVASGFEQFF. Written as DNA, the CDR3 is TGCAGCTACGGGGGGGTGGCGAGCGGGTTTGAGCAGTTCTTC.